A selection of T cell receptor beta chains follows, all from one sample in a study of technical replicates of blood from several donors. Measured with immunoSEQ multiplex PCR; TCRdb has only the in-frame clones, and not every one. The data show about 83,000 clones, with more than 80% seen just once and 0.25% held by the top ten. Sequencing was performed on T cells isolated from PBMCs. The receptors stem from a human donor in good health. Each CDR3 is given with its conserved first and last residue. A D gene is named only where the DNA matches it firmly.

TRBV4-1,-,CASSPPPLQGIVGNTIYF
TRBV28,-,CASSLSAQALSTEAFF
TRBV7-9,-,CASSPRYAGPNNEKLFF
TRBV6-1,TRBD2,CASRGREGRGNEQFF
TRBV19,-,CASSMMADSNQPQHF
TRBV5-6,-,CASSLGASRMDTQYF
TRBV5-4,TRBD2,CASSSGISGANVLTF
TRBV29-1,-,CSVVLNTEAFF
TRBV14,TRBD1,CASSQVGTVGEQYF
TRBV19,-,CASSIGKGRFTGELFF
TRBV2,TRBD1,CASSEALFLTGGVYGYTF
TRBV16,TRBD1,CASSQGQGAYEQYF
TRBV5-8,-,CASSLGAHGNITPLHF
TRBV6-6,TRBD2,CASSGTSGGGHEQYF
TRBV5-1,TRBD2,CASSSQAGENEQFF
TRBV6-6,-,CASSHDLDYEQYF
TRBV7-9,TRBD2,CASTNGGGGLLFGANVLTF
TRBV9,-,CASSGEASGLRRETQYF
TRBV19,TRBD2,CASIIRAQHPGLTYEQYF
TRBV2,-,CASSENGLGGEKLFF
TRBV4-1,-,CASSLPGNAKREQYF
TRBV7-2,TRBD1,CASSSQPQGPGELFF
TRBV18,-,CASSPLRPPMKGEQFF
TRBV6-1,TRBD2,CASKLVAGTSYEQYF
TRBV6-5,TRBD1,CASSRTTGAEKLFF
TRBV12-5,-,CASGLITGHMDQPQHF
TRBV7-9,TRBD1,CASSSSGGAAEAFF
TRBV4-2,TRBD1,CASSRNRDRGDEQFF
TRBV5-4,TRBD2,CASSELAGSPPGELFF
TRBV10-2,-,CASSESSTGRGEQYF
TRBV6-1,-,CASSEADRGDRHYGYTF
TRBV15,-,CATSRVEVPDTQYF
TRBV6-4,-,CASTEPGSGNQPQHF
TRBV19,-,CASSIDRMGNEKLFF
TRBV6-6,-,CASSVGRGYGYTF
TRBV5-1,TRBD1,CASSYRQGMVDTQYF
TRBV6-1,-,CASSEGEAFYNSPLHF
TRBV14,TRBD2,CASSQPAGDGGNEQFF
TRBV27,-,CASSLSTVLSYEQYF
TRBV4-1,TRBD1,CASRVQSSETGRVGYTF
TRBV30,-,CAWSVWQGSYEQYF
TRBV27,TRBD2,CASSLRGTSGLPSYEQYF
TRBV11-3,-,CASSLPGNYEQYF
TRBV15,-,CATSRDTWPSEQVGANVLTF
TRBV5-1,-,CASSLGIAENTGELFF
TRBV7-2,TRBD1,CASSLGLQGTGELFF
TRBV7-9,-,CASEGSLRFSYEQYF
TRBV10-1,-,CASSEPGYVDNEQFF